This passage covers 18 T cell receptor beta chains from one sample sequenced in a study of response to subunit inactivated influenza vaccine. TCRdb re-analysed the RT-PCR reads in MiXCR, keeping a single row per CDR3 protein. The sample has about 700,000 distinct CDR3 sequences, approximately 15% seen once; the top ten hold around 6.5%. The sequencing used PBMCs from blood, collected 14 days before vaccination. The source of these receptors is a man between 50 and 59 years old who received an inactivated influenza vaccine.

V and J are TRBV20-1 and TRBJ2-3; 10 bases are a match to TRBD2. The CDR3 is made up of 17 amino acids. Germline trimming cut 6 bases from V and 3 bases from J; bases unmatched to any gene: 15. The V gene's germline CDR1 is DFQATT and CDR2 SNEGSKA (reference sequence). CDR3 sequence reads: CSARGPSGRGRTDTQYF. In DNA form, the CDR3 reads TGCAGTGCCCGGGGTCCTAGCGGGAGAGGCAGGACAGATACGCAGTATTTT.

This rearrangement joins TRBV29-1 to TRBJ2-1; a weak D match, TRBD1 (6 bases). V dropped 6 bases and J dropped 4 bases, with 16 bases sitting between them. In germline, CDR1 is SQVTM, CDR2 ANQGSEA. The CDR3 totals 14 residues. CDR3 bases: TGCAGCGTGACCCCAGGGGCCCTGTACAATGAGCAGTTCTTC. Its protein is CSVTPGALYNEQFF.

The genes are TRBV4-1 and TRBJ2-1; either TRBD1 or TRBD2 may fit D (6 bases each). Deletions cut 8 bases from V and 10 bases from J, with 12 bases between. The CDR3 length is 11 residues. Germline assignment: CDR1 MGHRA and CDR2 YSYEKL. The CDR3 DNA sequence: TGCGCCAGCGGCCCCGGGGGCGAGCAGTTCTTC. It yields the protein CASGPGGEQFF.

The chain recombines TRBV7-9 with TRBJ2-7; 9 bases match TRBD1. The trim removed 10 bases at V and 0 bases at J, leaving 13 bases unmatched. Germline loops: CDR1 SEHNR, CDR2 FQNEAQ (reference sequence). The CDR3 runs 16 residues. CDR3 sequence (DNA): TGTGCCATCCTAAAACAGGGGGCATCTGGCTCCTACGAGCAGTACTTC. Translation: CAILKQGASGSYEQYF. The full variable domain, with the rest looked up from reference TRBV7-9 and TRBJ2-7, is DTGVSQNPRHKITKRGQNVTFRCDPISEHNRLYWYRQTLGQGPEFLTYFQNEAQLEKSRLLSDRFSAERPKGSFSTLEIQRTEQGDSAMYLCAILKQGASGSYEQYFGPGTRLTVT.

This clonotype was seen a handful of times. The chain carries TRBV7-6 and TRBJ2-3; D assignment may be TRBD1 or TRBD2 (5 bases each). Germline V gives CDR1 SGHVS, CDR2 FNYEAQ. The V end lost 6 bases, the J end lost 4 bases, and 14 bases lay between the germline ends. The CDR3 has 14 amino acids. In DNA, the CDR3 is TGTGCCAGCAGTTCTGGGACCTCTGCAGATACGCAGTATTTT. Residues: CASSSGTSADTQYF.

The CDR3 DNA is TGCAGTGCTAAACCGTCGGGTAGCAATCAGCCCCAGCATTTT. It codes for CSAKPSGSNQPQHF. V is TRBV20-1 and J is TRBJ1-5; no firm D call. Trimming stripped 4 bases from V and 0 bases from J, with 10 bases between. The V gene's germline CDR1 is DFQATT and CDR2 SNEGSKA (reference sequence). The CDR3 is made up of 14 amino acids.

The J gene is TRBJ2-7, the V gene TRBV27; perhaps TRBD1 as D (5 bases). This CDR3 is 18 amino acids long. V lost 2 bases and J lost 3, with 23 bases in between. The germline V gene encodes CDR1 MNHEY and CDR2 SMNVEV (reference sequence). As DNA, the CDR3 is TGTGCCAGCAGTTTAAGGGTAATGGCGGACAACGTGTTCTACGAGCAGTACTTC. It codes for CASSLRVMADNVFYEQYF.

The sample holds many counts of this clonotype. V is TRBV5-1 and J is TRBJ1-2; D is perhaps TRBD1 (5 bases). Per germline, CDR1 SGHRS and CDR2 YFSETQ. Trimming took 8 bases from V and 0 from J, leaving 11 bases between them. This CDR3 comprises 13 residues. The CDR3 is CASRDAPNYGYTF. The CDR3, as DNA: TGCGCCAGTCGGGACGCCCCTAACTATGGCTACACCTTC.

This clonotype was found a few times. This rearrangement joins TRBV16 to TRBJ2-5; the D is unclear. Germline V gene sequence: CDR1 KGHSY, CDR2 FQNENV. The CDR3 sequence is 14 residues long. The V and J ends lost 0 bases and 5 bases respectively, with 10 bases between them. The CDR3 DNA reads as TGTGCCAGCAGCCAATCTCCCGGGTGGGAGACCCAGTACTTC. Translating it yields CASSQSPGWETQYF.

This clonotype was picked up one time. This chain uses TRBV12-3 or TRBV12-4 with TRBJ1-5; tentatively, D is TRBD1 (6 bases). There are 14 residues in the CDR3. V shed 6 bases and J shed 6 bases, with 15 bases lying between them. CDR3 protein: CASSSGQWFQPQHF. The CDR3 nucleotides are TGTGCCAGCAGCTCTGGACAGTGGTTTCAGCCCCAGCATTTT.

The chain joins TRBV2 to TRBJ1-5; D gene unclear. The V gene lost 6 bases and the J gene lost 0 bases, with 15 bases spanning the gap. The CDR3 is made up of 16 amino acids. The germline CDR1 and CDR2 sequences are SNHLY and FYNNEI. In nucleotides, the CDR3 is TGTGCCAGCAGACCTCCCCCAGGAAATAGCAATCAGCCCCAGCATTTT. Encoded protein: CASRPPPGNSNQPQHF.

Remarks on this clonotype: This may be a read error: a much more frequent sequence differs by one nucleotide. DNA of the CDR3: TGTGCCACCACTTATAGCGGGAACTACGAGCAGTACTTC. It translates to CATTYSGNYEQYF. The rearrangement links TRBV6-2 or TRBV6-3 to TRBJ2-7, with 8 bases fitting TRBD2. The CDR3 is 13 residues long. Trimming took 10 bases from V and 3 from J; bases not matched to a gene: 8. Germline V lookup: CDR1 MNHEY, CDR2 SVGEGT.

This clonotype has a handful of counts. This chain joins TRBV4-1 and TRBJ2-5, with 10 positions matching TRBD1. CDR3 length equals 17 residues. The germline V gene has CDR1 MGHRA and CDR2 YSYEKL. With V trimmed by 3 bases and J by 4 bases, 11 bases remained unmatched. The CDR3 DNA reads as TGCGCCAGCAGCCACGATTCTCGGACAGGGGGTAGAGAGACCCAGTACTTC. This translates into CASSHDSRTGGRETQYF.

The genes are TRBV29-1 and TRBJ2-3, with a tentative D call TRBD1 (5 bases). Trimming shortened V by 1 base and J by 2 bases, and 10 bases separated the two germline ends. CDR3 size: 14 residues. The germline V gene encodes CDR1 SQVTM and CDR2 ANQGSEA. The CDR3 protein is CSVEAREHTDTQYF. The DNA of the CDR3 is TGCAGCGTTGAAGCCAGGGAACACACAGATACGCAGTATTTT.

There are many counts of this clonotype. The chain links TRBV29-1 to TRBJ2-1; TRBD2 might be the D (6 bases). The V gene's germline CDR1 is SQVTM and CDR2 ANQGSEA. Trimming removed 4 bases at V and 0 bases at J, with 10 bases between. CDR3 size: 14 residues. The CDR3 coding sequence is TGCAGCGTTGCGGGCGGGATCTCCTACAATGAGCAGTTCTTC. Amino acid sequence: CSVAGGISYNEQFF.

For this clonotype: A much larger clone differs by one base, so this may be a read error. The chain employs TRBV2 and TRBJ2-5; D not resolved. The germline V gene encodes CDR1 SNHLY and CDR2 FYNNEI. Trimming removed 2 bases at V and 5 bases at J, with 3 bases between. The CDR3 totals 11 residues. The CDR3 is CASSEPETQYF. Written as DNA, the CDR3 is TGTGCCAGCAGTGAACCGGAGACCCAGTACTTC.

This clonotype showed up just a few times. The chain employs TRBV4-2 and TRBJ1-4; D uncertain. CDR1 is LGHNA, CDR2 YNFKEQ, per germline. Deletions cut 3 bases from V and 7 bases from J, with 6 bases between. The CDR3 extends over 12 amino acids. The CDR3 coding sequence is TGTGCCAGCAGCCATTTAGTTGAAAAACTGTTTTTT. Amino acid sequence: CASSHLVEKLFF.

V is TRBV11-2 and J is TRBJ2-3; 13 bases match TRBD2. Germline CDR1 SGHAT, CDR2 FQNNGV. The trim removed 5 bases at V and 1 base at J, leaving 12 bases unmatched. The CDR3 runs to 19 residues. The CDR3 DNA reads TGTGCCAGCAGCATACTAGCGGGGGGGCTAGGGAGCGGCACAGATACGCAGTATTTT. It yields the protein CASSILAGGLGSGTDTQYF. Full variable domain (rest looked up from reference TRBV11-2 and TRBJ2-3): EAGVAQSPRYKIIEKRQSVAFWCNPISGHATLYWYQQILGQGPKLLIQFQNNGVVDDSQLPKDRFSAERLKGVDSTLKIQPAKLEDSAVYLCASSILAGGLGSGTDTQYFGPGTRLTVL.